What follows are 24 T cell receptor beta chains derived from one specimen sequenced in a study of T cells in Graves' hyperthyroidism and ophthalmopathy. RNA transcripts provided the source from which TCR beta CDR3 regions were amplified. When the TCR CDR3 underwent first-round RT-PCR, the HTBI primer set was used. TCRdb analysed the multiplex PCR reads with MiXCR anew, one entry per CDR3 protein. The sample carries 250,000 to 350,000 distinct CDR3 sequences, roughly 15% recorded once. Sequences were obtained from blood. The origin of the receptors is a man aged 30-40 years with Graves' hyperthyroidism.

In the case of this clonotype: A much larger clone differs by one base, so this may be a read error. The chain couples TRBV13 to TRBJ2-7; D might be TRBD1 (5 bases). Germline CDR1 and CDR2: PRHDT and FYEKMQ (reference sequence). The CDR3 has 14 residues. The CDR3 sequence is CAGRPWGKVDEQYF. The CDR3, as DNA: TGTGCCGGCAGGCCCTGGGGCAAGGTAGACGAGCAGTACTTC.

This clonotype showed up just a few times. The chain uses TRBV15 and TRBJ2-3, with TRBD1 as a possible D gene (5 bases). The V and J ends lost 3 bases and 4 bases respectively, with 20 bases between them. Germline values: CDR1 LNHNV, CDR2 YYDKDF (reference sequence). CDR3 length: 17 amino acids. CDR3 sequence: CATSSKGQSPPPDTQYF. The DNA for the CDR3 is TGTGCCACCAGCAGCAAGGGGCAGTCACCTCCCCCAGATACGCAGTATTTT.

This clonotype was observed many times. CDR3 sequence reads: CASSERTSGMDEQYF. The CDR3 DNA is TGTGCCAGCAGCGAACGCACTAGCGGGATGGACGAGCAGTACTTC. This chain connects TRBV13 to TRBJ2-7, with 10 positions matching TRBD2. CDR1 is PRHDT, CDR2 FYEKMQ, per germline (reference sequence). J gave up 5 bases and V 5 bases, and 9 bases lay outside the gene matches. The CDR3 is 15 amino acids.

This clonotype was observed many times. The chain couples TRBV14 to TRBJ2-1; the match to TRBD2 covers 9 bases. Germline V lookup: CDR1 SGHDN, CDR2 FVKESK. The CDR3 has 15 amino acids. J was trimmed by 5 bases and V by 4 bases; bases with no gene match: 6. CDR3 sequence: CASSPGLAGNNEQFF. In DNA form, the CDR3 reads TGTGCCAGCAGCCCGGGACTAGCCGGAAACAATGAGCAGTTCTTC.

This clonotype was observed many times. This sequence joins TRBV7-2 and TRBJ2-3, with 7 positions matching TRBD2. Germline CDR1 and CDR2: SGHTA and FQGNSA. V lost 4 bases and J lost 6; bases outside the gene matches: 10. The CDR3 covers 15 residues. CDR3 sequence: CASSSSSGWGDTQYF. CDR3 DNA: TGTGCCAGCAGCTCCTCTAGCGGATGGGGGGATACGCAGTATTTT.

Comment on this clonotype: The junction departs from germline at one end; a sequencing error may be responsible. V usage is TRBV10-3 and J usage is TRBJ2-2, with D perhaps being TRBD1 or TRBD2 (5 bases each). This CDR3 has 14 amino acids. Per the germline V gene, CDR1 is ENHRY and CDR2 is SYGVKD. CDR3 coding DNA: TGTGCCATCAGTGAAGAGGGGAACACCGGGAAGCTGTTTTTT. Translated: CAISEEGNTGKLFF.

There are many counts of this clonotype. V gene TRBV19 combines with J gene TRBJ1-1; D unclear. CDR1 LNHDA and CDR2 SQIVND come from the germline V gene (reference sequence). The CDR3 runs 15 residues. Trimming took off 3 bases at V and 0 bases at J, with 11 bases between the two ends. The CDR3: CASSISPGLNTEAFF. The CDR3 DNA follows: TGTGCCAGTAGTATTTCACCGGGCTTGAACACTGAAGCTTTCTTT.

This clonotype occurred many times. The CDR3 is CASSGSQGNMRNEQFF. CDR3 in DNA: TGCGCCAGCAGTGGATCGCAGGGTAATATGAGGAATGAGCAGTTCTTC. The rearrangement joins TRBV10-1 to TRBJ2-1; TRBD1 is a possible D gene (5 bases). The CDR3 loop spans 16 amino acids. Trimming removed 4 bases at V and 7 bases at J, with 20 bases between. CDR1 is WNHNN and CDR2 is SYGVQD in the germline V gene (reference sequence).

This clonotype was seen at least ten times. This chain joins TRBV28 and TRBJ2-2, with 8 nucleotides matching TRBD1. CDR1 and CDR2 (germline): MDHEN, SYDVKM. After removal of 4 bases from V and 4 bases from J, the junction contained 5 bases not matched to a gene. The CDR3 runs to 15 residues. The CDR3 DNA reads as TGTGCCAGCAGTTCCCGGACAGGGTTCACCGGGGAGCTGTTTTTT. Its translation: CASSSRTGFTGELFF.

This clonotype has ten or more counts. The rearrangement joins TRBV12-3 or TRBV12-4 to TRBJ2-5, with D possibly being TRBD1 (7 bases). Trimming left V 6 bases short and J 7 bases short, with 15 bases between. This CDR3 region has 13 residues. CDR3: CASRRVQGGTQYF. The CDR3 coding sequence is TGTGCCAGCAGACGCGTTCAGGGGGGGACCCAGTACTTC.

The chain uses TRBV30 and TRBJ2-1; TRBD2 is a possible D gene (6 bases). Germline V CDR1 and CDR2: GTSNPN, SVGIG (reference sequence). Trimming cost V 5 bases and J 3 bases, with 17 bases left between them. The length of the CDR3 is 15 residues. CDR3 coding DNA: TGTGCCTGGGCCTTCGGGCTAGCGAACTACAATGAGCAGTTCTTC. This sequence encodes CAWAFGLANYNEQFF.

This clonotype was detected only a few times. The chain recombines TRBV7-2 with TRBJ1-5, with D maybe TRBD1 (6 bases). Germline V gene sequence: CDR1 SGHTA, CDR2 FQGNSA. The CDR3 runs 14 residues. Trimming removed 3 bases from V and 6 bases from J, with 12 bases in between. CDR3 residues: CASSLYTGSQPQHF. DNA for the CDR3: TGTGCCAGCAGCTTGTATACAGGGAGTCAGCCCCAGCATTTT. The full variable domain, completed using reference TRBV7-2 and TRBJ1-5, is GAGVSQSPSNKVTEKGKDVELRCDPISGHTALYWYRQSLGQGLEFLIYFQGNSAPDKSGLPSDRFSAERTGGSVSTLTIQRTQQEDSAVYLCASSLYTGSQPQHFGDGTRLSIL.

This clonotype was observed many times. The V and J genes are TRBV4-2 and TRBJ2-1; 7 bases are a match to TRBD1. V gave up 1 base and J gave up 5 bases; unmatched junction bases: 2. The CDR3 loop spans 14 amino acids. Per germline, CDR1 LGHNA and CDR2 YNFKEQ. CDR3 DNA: TGTGCCAGCAGCCAAGGGGACAGAAACAATGAGCAGTTCTTC. Translating it yields CASSQGDRNNEQFF.

This clonotype was seen more than once but under ten times. A clone one base away is much larger, so this may be a read error. CDR3 in amino acids: CVSSFAAGNQPQHF. The CDR3 DNA follows: TGTGTCAGCAGTTTCGCGGCAGGCAATCAGCCCCAGCATTTT. The V gene is TRBV12-3 or TRBV12-4, the J gene TRBJ1-5; D remains ambiguous. This CDR3 contains 14 residues.

V and J are TRBV28 and TRBJ1-2; no clear D gene. V was pared by 3 bases and J by 8 bases, with 10 bases between. The germline gives CDR1 MDHEN, CDR2 SYDVKM. The CDR3 sequence is 12 residues long. The CDR3 sequence: CASSFLDGGYTF. DNA for the CDR3: TGTGCCAGCAGTTTTCTCGATGGAGGCTACACCTTC.

Points on this clonotype: Because the CDR3's place on the DNA is in doubt, the DNA is left out and the CDR3 is given as listed by TCRdb. The chain links TRBV24-1 to TRBJ2-1. CDR1 and CDR2 (germline): KGHDR, SFDVKD. The CDR3 is 22 residues long, ends included. The CDR3 spells CATSDSAVYFCASSQGPLEQFF.

The rearrangement uses TRBV20-1 and TRBJ1-5; 8 positions match TRBD1. The germline V gene has CDR1 DFQATT and CDR2 SNEGSKA (reference sequence). Trimming took 1 base from V and 3 from J; bases not matched to a gene: 8. This CDR3 comprises 16 residues. CDR3 bases: TGCAGTGCTAGAGGAGCGCGGGGACAGGTCAATCAGCCCCAGCATTTT. Amino acids: CSARGARGQVNQPQHF.

With respect to this clonotype: This may come from a read error, since a much larger clone is one base off. The CDR3 here is CAISEVSTGELFF. Written as DNA, the CDR3 is TGTGCCATCAGTGAAGTGTCCACCGGGGAGCTGTTTTTT. The chain joins TRBV28 to TRBJ2-2; D uncertain. This CDR3 has 13 residues. Germline V gene sequence: CDR1 MDHEN, CDR2 SYDVKM.

This clonotype was recorded a few times. The chain recombines TRBV20-1 with TRBJ2-6; possibly TRBD1 for D (5 bases). This CDR3 is built from 14 residues. V was shortened by 6 bases and J by 4 bases, with 13 bases between the two germline ends. CDR1 and CDR2 from the germline V gene are DFQATT and SNEGSKA (reference sequence). This chain's CDR3 is CSARLGAGANVLTF. CDR3 in DNA: TGCAGTGCCCGTCTTGGGGCCGGGGCCAACGTCCTGACTTTC.

V usage is TRBV28 and J usage is TRBJ1-2; weak D call: TRBD1 (5 bases). The V end lost 7 bases, the J end lost 2 bases, and 17 bases lay between the germline ends. The CDR3 is 15 amino acids. Germline V gives CDR1 MDHEN, CDR2 SYDVKM. The CDR3 DNA reads TGTGCCAGCAACAGCCCAGGGCGGACGAACTATGGCTACACCTTC. It encodes CASNSPGRTNYGYTF.

The chain combines TRBV10-3 with TRBJ1-2; 8 nucleotides align to TRBD1. CDR3 length: 13 amino acids. CDR1 is ENHRY and CDR2 is SYGVKD in the germline V gene. V was pared by 8 bases and J by 1 base, with 3 bases of the junction left unmatched. The CDR3 sequence: CAIQGQGNYGYTF. The CDR3 nucleotides are TGTGCCATCCAAGGACAGGGTAACTATGGCTACACCTTC.

The chain employs TRBV7-8 and TRBJ2-5; 8 nucleotides align to TRBD1. Germline CDR1 reads SGHVS; CDR2 reads FQNEAQ. CDR3 length: 16 amino acids. J was trimmed by 2 bases and V by 0 bases; bases with no gene match: 5. CDR3 nucleotide sequence: TGTGCCAGCAGCTTAGCTCCCAGGGGGCGTCAAGAGACCCAGTACTTC. Translated, it gives CASSLAPRGRQETQYF.

This clonotype appeared many times. The chain is built from TRBV20-1 and TRBJ1-2; D may be TRBD1 (6 bases). This CDR3 has 14 residues. Between the trimmed V and J ends, which lost 0 bases and 6 bases, there was a span of 14 bases. CDR1 is DFQATT, CDR2 SNEGSKA, per germline (reference sequence). DNA of the CDR3: TGCAGTGCTAGAGATCGTGGGGGGGCAGATGGCTACACCTTC. Encoded protein: CSARDRGGADGYTF.

This chain joins TRBV15 and TRBJ2-2; 9 bases map to TRBD1. V gave up 5 bases and J gave up 7 bases; unmatched junction bases: 5. The CDR3 loop spans 14 amino acids. The germline V gene encodes CDR1 LNHNV and CDR2 YYDKDF (reference sequence). CDR3: CATSYRGQVGELFF. CDR3 DNA sequence: TGTGCCACCAGCTACAGGGGGCAGGTCGGGGAGCTGTTTTTT.